The 24 T cell receptor beta chains listed next were all sequenced from one sample in a study of blood T cell repertoires in COVID-19 (dated by TCRdb to 2018 to 2020). Libraries were constructed by the immunoSEQ multiplex PCR assay. The table was pulled from immuneACCESS by TCRdb, which kept in-frame rearrangements only. Such tables lose some clones; where checked, under half of the loss comes from unresolved V genes, and the rest has no known cause. This sample holds 300,000 to 400,000 clones; approximately 91% were observed only once. Together, the top ten hold about 6.7% of the sample. The sequenced material came from peripheral blood. The receptors come from a woman aged 65 to 85 with COVID-19, enrolled during active disease.

The rearrangement links TRBV30 to TRBJ2-7; 10 positions agree with TRBD1. Losses at the gene ends were 8 bases for V and 3 bases for J; bases not matched to a gene: 7. The CDR3 has 13 residues. Germline CDR1 and CDR2: GTSNPN and SVGIG (reference sequence). CDR3 amino acids: CAGRQGALYEQYF. The CDR3 coding sequence is TGTGCCGGACGACAGGGGGCCCTCTACGAGCAGTACTTC. The variable domain in full, completed from reference TRBV30 and TRBJ2-7, reads SQTIHQWPATLVQPVGSPLSLECTVEGTSNPNLYWYRQAAGRGLQLLFYSVGIGQISSEVPQNLSASRPQDRQFILSSKKLLLSDSGFYLCAGRQGALYEQYFGPGTRLTVT.

V gene TRBV19 combines with J gene TRBJ2-3; 14 nucleotides align to TRBD2. V was clipped by 5 bases and J by 6 bases; unmatched bases: 10. Germline CDR1 LNHDA, CDR2 SQIVND (reference sequence). The CDR3 covers 17 residues. The CDR3 bases are TGTGCCAGTAGTGCCCGGACTAGCGGGGGGCCCTCGGATACGCAGTATTTT. Translation: CASSARTSGGPSDTQYF.

Written as DNA, the CDR3 is TGCAGCATTACACCCGGGACAGGGATAGCCTACGAGCAGTACTTC. It translates to CSITPGTGIAYEQYF. This rearrangement joins TRBV29-1 to TRBJ2-7, with 9 bases aligning to TRBD1. This CDR3 has 15 amino acids. The V gene's germline CDR1 is SQVTM and CDR2 ANQGSEA. Unmatched junction bases numbered 13, after V lost 8 bases and J lost 2 bases.

To note about this clone: The same CDR3 arises from other DNA sequences in this sample as well. The chain carries TRBV9 and TRBJ1-1, with D perhaps TRBD1 (5 bases). This CDR3 region has 14 residues. V was pared by 2 bases and J by 1 base, with 9 bases between. Germline CDR1 is SGDLS and CDR2 is YYNGEE. CDR3 sequence reads: CASSVDGGNTEAFF. The CDR3 DNA is TGTGCCAGCAGCGTCGACGGGGGGAACACTGAAGCTTTCTTT.

The chain joins TRBV5-4 to TRBJ1-2; 7 bases map to TRBD1. The ends lost 4 bases at V and 4 bases at J; junction bases unmatched: 7. CDR3 length equals 14 residues. Germline CDR1 SGHNT, CDR2 YYREEE (reference sequence). CDR3 sequence (DNA): TGTGCCAGCAGCCAGACGACAGGGAGCTATGGCTACACCTTC. This sequence encodes CASSQTTGSYGYTF.

CDR3 sequence reads: CASSLTRGTGELFF. CDR3 bases: TGCGCCAGCAGCCTAACCAGGGGCACCGGGGAGCTGTTTTTT. The chain links TRBV5-1 to TRBJ2-2; tentatively, D is TRBD1 (6 bases). This CDR3 has 14 amino acids. The V end was cut by 4 bases, the J end by 4 bases, with 11 bases between. The germline V gene encodes CDR1 SGHRS and CDR2 YFSETQ.

The CDR3 here is CASSLSSYNEQFF. The CDR3 coding sequence is TGTGCCAGCAGCCTCAGCTCCTACAATGAGCAGTTCTTC. The V call is TRBV7-2, the J call TRBJ2-1; D is uncertain. Per germline, CDR1 SGHTA and CDR2 FQGNSA. The CDR3 runs to 13 residues. Trimming took off 5 bases at V and 0 bases at J, with 5 bases between the two ends. The variable domain in full, completed from reference TRBV7-2 and TRBJ2-1, reads GAGVSQSPSNKVTEKGKDVELRCDPISGHTALYWYRQSLGQGLEFLIYFQGNSAPDKSGLPSDRFSAERTGGSVSTLTIQRTQQEDSAVYLCASSLSSYNEQFFGPGTRLTVL.

The V gene is TRBV2, the J gene TRBJ2-3; TRBD2 matches 8 bases. Trimming removed 5 bases from V and 0 bases from J; junction bases left unmatched: 7. The CDR3 totals 16 residues. Germline V lookup: CDR1 SNHLY, CDR2 FYNNEI. The CDR3 region has the DNA TGTGCCAGCAGTTCCGAGCGGGGGTTAAGCACAGATACGCAGTATTTT. Translating gives CASSSERGLSTDTQYF. The whole variable domain, filled in from reference TRBV2 and TRBJ2-3, reads EPEVTQTPSHQVTQMGQEVILRCVPISNHLYFYWYRQILGQKVEFLVSFYNNEISEKSEIFDDQFSVERPDGSNFTLKIRSTKLEDSAMYFCASSSERGLSTDTQYFGPGTRLTVL.

The chain recombines TRBV5-1 with TRBJ2-7; TRBD1 is a possible D gene (5 bases). The germline V gene encodes CDR1 SGHRS and CDR2 YFSETQ. V lost 1 base and J 7 bases, leaving 21 bases between the germline ends. The CDR3 is 16 amino acids. CDR3 DNA: TGCGCCAGCAGCTTGTTCGGCCTACCCCCAGGGTGGGAGCAGTACTTC. Translated, it gives CASSLFGLPPGWEQYF.

Comment on this clone: Other DNA sequences of this sample code for an identical CDR3. The chain is built from TRBV29-1 and TRBJ1-1; D gene uncertain. Trimming removed 3 bases at V and 2 bases at J, with 7 bases between. The CDR3 runs to 12 residues. In germline, CDR1 is SQVTM, CDR2 ANQGSEA. The DNA for the CDR3 is TGCAGCGTTGAGCGAGTTAACACTGAAGCTTTCTTT. Translating gives CSVERVNTEAFF.

The V call is TRBV3-1 (or the pseudogene TRBV3-2), the J call TRBJ2-3; weak D call: TRBD1 (6 bases). CDR1 is LGHDT, CDR2 YNNKEL, per germline (reference sequence). CDR3 length: 17 residues. Deletions cut 4 bases from V and 0 bases from J, with 17 bases between. CDR3 nucleotide sequence: TGTGCCAGCAGCCCAGACCGGGACACCTCTAGCACAGATACGCAGTATTTT. Translation gives CASSPDRDTSSTDTQYF.

The DNA of the CDR3 is TGTGCCAGCAGTGAAGGACTAGCGGGGACCAACTCCTACAATGAGCAGTTCTTC. This sequence encodes CASSEGLAGTNSYNEQFF. The chain is built from TRBV6-1 and TRBJ2-1, with TRBD2 matching over 11 bases. This CDR3 is 18 amino acids long. CDR1 MNHNS and CDR2 SASEGT come from the germline V gene. V lost 1 base and J lost 0; bases outside the gene matches: 5.

The J gene is TRBJ2-5, the V gene TRBV5-1; 7 positions agree with TRBD1. Looked up from germline, CDR1 is SGHRS and CDR2 is YFSETQ. V was clipped by 1 base and J by 3 bases; unmatched bases: 0. This CDR3 has 13 residues. CDR3 DNA: TGCGCCAGCAGCTTGCAGGGGGAAGAGACCCAGTACTTC. This sequence encodes CASSLQGEETQYF.

The J gene is TRBJ2-2, the V gene TRBV5-8, with a tentative D call TRBD1 (6 bases). The V end was cut by 2 bases, the J end by 5 bases, with 13 bases between. Germline CDR1 is SGHTS and CDR2 is YDEGEE. This CDR3 has 15 residues. CDR3 DNA: TGTGCCAGCAGCTTCGGGACATCGCCAACCGGGGAGCTGTTTTTT. Translating gives CASSFGTSPTGELFF. Supplemented by reference TRBV5-8 and TRBJ2-2, the full variable domain reads EAGVTQSPTHLIKTRGQQATLRCSPISGHTSVYWYQQALGLGLQFLLWYDEGEERNRGNFPPRFSGRQFPNYSSELNVNALELEDSALYLCASSFGTSPTGELFFGEGSRLTVL.

J is TRBJ1-1 and V is TRBV19; D is perhaps TRBD1 (6 bases). CDR1 and CDR2 (germline): LNHDA, SQIVND (reference sequence). CDR3 length: 14 amino acids. Trimming took off 3 bases at V and 6 bases at J, with 14 bases between the two ends. This chain's CDR3 is CASSIGPGGPEAFF. The CDR3 DNA follows: TGTGCCAGTAGTATTGGCCCGGGGGGGCCTGAAGCTTTCTTT.

J is TRBJ1-2 and V is TRBV19, with 8 bases lining up with TRBD1. The CDR3 runs 17 residues. The germline V gene encodes CDR1 LNHDA and CDR2 SQIVND (reference sequence). J lost 8 bases, V lost 6 bases, and 20 bases had no gene match. DNA for the CDR3: TGTGCCAGTAGCCCCAAGACCGGCAGGGGGCTATCGGGAGGCTACACCTTC. It encodes CASSPKTGRGLSGGYTF. Supplemented by reference TRBV19 and TRBJ1-2, the full variable domain reads DGGITQSPKYLFRKEGQNVTLSCEQNLNHDAMYWYRQDPGQGLRLIYYSQIVNDFQKGDIAEGYSVSREKKESFPLTVTSAQKNPTAFYLCASSPKTGRGLSGGYTFGSGTRLTVV.

This sequence joins TRBV28 and TRBJ1-4, with TRBD1 as a possible D gene (6 bases). The CDR3 spans 12 residues. V lost 4 bases, J lost 13 bases, and 13 bases lay in between. Germline V lookup: CDR1 MDHEN, CDR2 SYDVKM. The CDR3 DNA sequence: TGTGCCAGCAGTTCTAAACAGGGTAGACTGTTTTTT. Amino acid sequence: CASSSKQGRLFF.

This chain links TRBV28 with TRBJ1-2, with D uncertain. Germline CDR1 MDHEN, CDR2 SYDVKM. The CDR3 is 14 amino acids. With 10 bases removed from V and 4 bases from J, the gap between germline ends came to 19 bases. The CDR3: CATRSGSLSYGYTF. The CDR3 coding sequence is TGTGCCACTAGATCGGGATCCCTCTCCTATGGCTACACCTTC.

This clone occurred once. The J gene is TRBJ1-1, the V gene TRBV5-5; the D gene is possibly TRBD1 (6 bases). Germline CDR1 and CDR2: SGHKS and YYEKEE (reference sequence). CDR3 size: 12 residues. V lost 1 base to trimming and J lost 5 bases, with 6 bases between them. CDR3 sequence: CASSLQGTEAFF. CDR3 sequence (DNA): TGTGCCAGCAGCTTGCAGGGGACTGAAGCTTTCTTT.

V and J are TRBV10-3 and TRBJ1-3, with unresolved D. Germline V gene sequence: CDR1 ENHRY, CDR2 SYGVKD. The V end lost 9 bases, the J end lost 2 bases, and 8 bases lay between the germline ends. The CDR3 extends over 12 amino acids. The CDR3 spells CAIANTGNTIYF. The CDR3, as DNA: TGTGCCATAGCCAATACTGGAAACACCATATATTTT.

The chain employs TRBV9 and TRBJ2-5; weak D call: TRBD1 (6 bases). This CDR3 spans 16 amino acids. V dropped 2 bases and J dropped 3 bases, with 17 bases sitting between them. Germline V gene data show CDR1 as SGDLS and CDR2 as YYNGEE. The CDR3: CASSVEGVGAEETQYF. The CDR3 DNA reads TGTGCCAGCAGCGTTGAGGGGGTTGGGGCCGAAGAGACCCAGTACTTC.

The rearrangement joins TRBV6-2 or TRBV6-3 to TRBJ1-5; D gene unclear. Germline loops: CDR1 MNHEY, CDR2 SVGEGT. CDR3 length: 12 amino acids. The ends were cut back, 2 bases at V and 7 bases at J, with 6 bases in the middle. The DNA for the CDR3 is TGTGCCAGCAGTTACCCCTTCCAGCCCCAGCATTTT. This translates into CASSYPFQPQHF.

This sequence joins TRBV6-1 and TRBJ2-7, with 7 nucleotides matching TRBD2. V lost 1 base to trimming and J lost 3 bases; unmatched junction nucleotides: 6. CDR1 is MNHNS and CDR2 is SASEGT in the germline V gene. This CDR3 region has 15 residues. The CDR3 sequence: CASSEGSVAGYEQYF. The CDR3, as DNA: TGTGCCAGCAGTGAAGGCTCGGTAGCGGGCTACGAGCAGTACTTC.

The rearrangement uses TRBV7-3 and TRBJ2-5; 8 bases map to TRBD2. This CDR3 is 15 amino acids long. V lost 0 bases, J lost 2 bases, and 2 bases stayed unmatched. CDR1 and CDR2 (germline): SGHTA, FQGTGA. The chain's CDR3 is CASSLTGGAQETQYF. CDR3 bases: TGTGCCAGCAGCTTAACCGGGGGGGCTCAAGAGACCCAGTACTTC.